This T cell receptor (beta chain) was documented in a study of blood T cell repertoires in COVID-19. Original processing notes: How many nucleated cells were present was estimated from reference gene primer amplification. Repertoires were generated with immunoSEQ multiplex PCR, while TCRdb's copy carries only in-frame clones and drops some. V and J calls and clone size follow that table, whereas D and trimming were derived from the DNA. Among more than 95,000 clones, 86% were seen once, and the ten largest hold about 5%. Looked up from germline, CDR1 is MNHNS and CDR2 is SASEGT. V trimming: 4 bases; J trimming: 4 bases; junction bases outside the gene matches: 11. This CDR3 spans 16 amino acids.

This clonotype was sampled from a human donor in a cohort sampled during active COVID-19. Sequenced material: peripheral blood. The chain employs TRBV6-1 and TRBJ2-7; 9 positions match TRBD2. CDR3 DNA: TGTGCCAGCAGTGGCCCCTATAGCGGGAGAGGGTACGAGCAGTACTTC. It encodes CASSGPYSGRGYEQYF.